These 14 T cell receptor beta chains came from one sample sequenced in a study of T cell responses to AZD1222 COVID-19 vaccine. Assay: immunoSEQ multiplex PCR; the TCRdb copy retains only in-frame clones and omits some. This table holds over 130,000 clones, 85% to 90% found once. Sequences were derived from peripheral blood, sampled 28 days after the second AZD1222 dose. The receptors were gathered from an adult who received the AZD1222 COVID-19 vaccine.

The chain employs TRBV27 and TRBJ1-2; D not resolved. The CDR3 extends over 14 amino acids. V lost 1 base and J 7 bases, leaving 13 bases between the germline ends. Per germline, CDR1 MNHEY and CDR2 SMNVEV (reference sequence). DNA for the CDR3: TGTGCCAGCAGTTTATATAACGATGGGTCTGGCTACACCTTC. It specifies CASSLYNDGSGYTF.

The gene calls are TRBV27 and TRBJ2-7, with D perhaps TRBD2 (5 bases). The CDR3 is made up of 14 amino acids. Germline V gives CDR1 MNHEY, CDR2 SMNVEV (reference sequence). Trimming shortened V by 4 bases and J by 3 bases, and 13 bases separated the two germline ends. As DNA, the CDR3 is TGTGCCAGCAGTTCGACCACGGGGTTCTACGAGCAGTACTTC. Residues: CASSSTTGFYEQYF.

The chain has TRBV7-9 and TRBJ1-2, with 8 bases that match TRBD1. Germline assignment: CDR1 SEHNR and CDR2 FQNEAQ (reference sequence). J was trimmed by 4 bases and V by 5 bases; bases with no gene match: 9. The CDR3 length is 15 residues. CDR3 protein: CASSPTGQGGYGYTF. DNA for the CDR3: TGTGCCAGCAGCCCCACCGGACAGGGAGGCTATGGCTACACCTTC.

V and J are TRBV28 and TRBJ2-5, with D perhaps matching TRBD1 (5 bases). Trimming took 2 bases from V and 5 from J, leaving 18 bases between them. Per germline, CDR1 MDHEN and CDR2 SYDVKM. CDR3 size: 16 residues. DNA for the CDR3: TGTGCCAGCAGTTTAACTTACCAGGGTGTGGGGGAGACCCAGTACTTC. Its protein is CASSLTYQGVGETQYF.

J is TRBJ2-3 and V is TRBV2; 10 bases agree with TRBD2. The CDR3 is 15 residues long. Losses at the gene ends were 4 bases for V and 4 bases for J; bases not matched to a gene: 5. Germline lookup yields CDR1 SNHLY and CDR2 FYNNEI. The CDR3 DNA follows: TGTGCCAGCAGTGCTCTAGCGGGAGTTCCAGATACGCAGTATTTT. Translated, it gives CASSALAGVPDTQYF.

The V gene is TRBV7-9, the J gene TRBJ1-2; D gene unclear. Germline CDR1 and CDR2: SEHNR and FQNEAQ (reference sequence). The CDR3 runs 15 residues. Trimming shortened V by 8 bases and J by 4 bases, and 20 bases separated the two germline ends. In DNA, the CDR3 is TGTGCCAGCGTCCGGGCCGAAGGGAGCGGCTATGGCTACACCTTC. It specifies CASVRAEGSGYGYTF.

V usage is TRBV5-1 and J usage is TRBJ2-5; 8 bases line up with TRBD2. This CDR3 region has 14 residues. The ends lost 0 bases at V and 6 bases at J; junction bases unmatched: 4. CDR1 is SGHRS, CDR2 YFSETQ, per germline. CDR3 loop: CASSLVGGAQTQYF. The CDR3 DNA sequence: TGCGCCAGCAGCTTGGTCGGGGGGGCACAGACCCAGTACTTC.

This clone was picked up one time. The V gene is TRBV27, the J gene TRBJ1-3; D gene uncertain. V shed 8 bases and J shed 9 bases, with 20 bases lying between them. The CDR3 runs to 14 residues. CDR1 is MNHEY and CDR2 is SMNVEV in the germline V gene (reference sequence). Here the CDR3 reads CASATPNLRGTIYF. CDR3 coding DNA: TGTGCCAGCGCAACCCCAAACCTCCGGGGCACCATATATTTT.

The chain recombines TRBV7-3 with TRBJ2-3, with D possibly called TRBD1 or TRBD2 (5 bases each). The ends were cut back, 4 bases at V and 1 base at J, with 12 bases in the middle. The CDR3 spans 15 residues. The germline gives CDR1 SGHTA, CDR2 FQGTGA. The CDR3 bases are TGTGCCAGCAGCTACCAGGGAGTTGGCACAGATACGCAGTATTTT. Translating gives CASSYQGVGTDTQYF.

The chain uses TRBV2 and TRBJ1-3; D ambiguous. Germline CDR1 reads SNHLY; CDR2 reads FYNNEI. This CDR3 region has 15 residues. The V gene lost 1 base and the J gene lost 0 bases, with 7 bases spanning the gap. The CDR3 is CASSEGAFSGNTIYF. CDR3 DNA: TGTGCCAGCAGTGAAGGGGCCTTCTCTGGAAACACCATATATTTT. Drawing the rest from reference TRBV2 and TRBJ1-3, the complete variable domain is EPEVTQTPSHQVTQMGQEVILRCVPISNHLYFYWYRQILGQKVEFLVSFYNNEISEKSEIFDDQFSVERPDGSNFTLKIRSTKLEDSAMYFCASSEGAFSGNTIYFGEGSWLTVV.

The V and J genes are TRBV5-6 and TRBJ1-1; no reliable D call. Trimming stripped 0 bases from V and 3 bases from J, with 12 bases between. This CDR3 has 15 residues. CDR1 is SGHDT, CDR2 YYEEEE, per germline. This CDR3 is CASSLAPSFHTEAFF. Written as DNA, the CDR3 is TGTGCCAGCAGCTTGGCCCCAAGTTTCCACACTGAAGCTTTCTTT. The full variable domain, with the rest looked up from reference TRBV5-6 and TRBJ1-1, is DAGVTQSPTHLIKTRGQQVTLRCSPKSGHDTVSWYQQALGQGPQFIFQYYEEEERQRGNFPDRFSGHQFPNYSSELNVNALLLGDSALYLCASSLAPSFHTEAFFGQGTRLTVV.

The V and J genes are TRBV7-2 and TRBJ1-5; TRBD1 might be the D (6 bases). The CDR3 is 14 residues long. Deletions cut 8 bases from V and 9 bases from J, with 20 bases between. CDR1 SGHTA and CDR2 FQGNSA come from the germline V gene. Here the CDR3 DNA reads TGTGCCAGCGGGCCGGGGGGGCGTGGATCGCCCCAGCATTTT. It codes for CASGPGGRGSPQHF.

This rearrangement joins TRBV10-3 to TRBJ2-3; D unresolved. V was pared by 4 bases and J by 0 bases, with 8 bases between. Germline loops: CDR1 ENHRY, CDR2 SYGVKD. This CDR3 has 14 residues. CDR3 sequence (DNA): TGTGCCATCAGTGGGGGAACTAGCACAGATACGCAGTATTTT. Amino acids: CAISGGTSTDTQYF.

This CDR3 reads CASSQEQGAGANVLTF. CDR3 coding DNA: TGTGCCAGCAGCCAAGAACAGGGAGCTGGGGCCAACGTCCTGACTTTC. The chain recombines TRBV4-2 with TRBJ2-6; a possible D gene is TRBD1 (6 bases). The CDR3 has 16 residues. Germline loops: CDR1 LGHNA, CDR2 YNFKEQ. V was shortened by 0 bases and J by 2 bases, with 8 bases between the two germline ends.